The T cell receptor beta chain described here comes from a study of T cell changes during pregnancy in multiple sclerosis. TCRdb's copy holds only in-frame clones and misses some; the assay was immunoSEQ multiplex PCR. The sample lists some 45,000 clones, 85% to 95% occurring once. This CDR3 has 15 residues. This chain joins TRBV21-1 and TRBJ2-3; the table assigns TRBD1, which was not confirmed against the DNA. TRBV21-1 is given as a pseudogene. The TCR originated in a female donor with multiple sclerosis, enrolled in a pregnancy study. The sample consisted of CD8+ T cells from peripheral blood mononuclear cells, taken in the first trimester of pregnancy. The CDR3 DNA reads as TGTGCCAGCAGCAAACGTACAGGGGGCACAGATACGCAGTATTTT. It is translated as CASSKRTGGTDTQYF.